This record covers a single T cell receptor (beta chain). Its antigen remains unidentified. One end of the junction fails to match germline, which may point to a read error. These data originate in a study of T cell repertoires in cytomegalovirus infection. Looking at the study overall: It was recently identified HLA-C-restricted and well-studied HLA-B-restricted CMV epitopes that the study used. Public TCR beta signatures provided an indication of both CMV infection and a matching HLA type.

TCRdb analysed the reads with MiXCR anew, one entry per CDR3 protein. In the table there are some 500,000 distinct CDR3 sequences, just under 40% of which are singletons. CDR1 SGHTA and CDR2 FQGTGA come from the germline V gene. The CDR3 is 16 residues long. Overall study findings and caveats: It was HLA-C-restricted CMV-specific TCR beta clonotypes that dominated the response ex vivo. Summed frequency of public TCR beta families distinguished CMV carriers with the relevant HLA.

The chain recombines TRBV7-3 with TRBJ2-3, with 10 bases lining up with TRBD1. Material: cultured PBMCs, obtained from culture after CMV antigen stimulation. This TCR derives from a human donor in good health (CMV status not recorded). Some clones in this sample may be carry-over from other donors' samples. In DNA form, the CDR3 reads TGTGCCAGCAGCTCTGGCTCTTCCGGGACAGGGGATATGCAGTATTTT. Protein sequence: CASSSGSSGTGDMQYF.